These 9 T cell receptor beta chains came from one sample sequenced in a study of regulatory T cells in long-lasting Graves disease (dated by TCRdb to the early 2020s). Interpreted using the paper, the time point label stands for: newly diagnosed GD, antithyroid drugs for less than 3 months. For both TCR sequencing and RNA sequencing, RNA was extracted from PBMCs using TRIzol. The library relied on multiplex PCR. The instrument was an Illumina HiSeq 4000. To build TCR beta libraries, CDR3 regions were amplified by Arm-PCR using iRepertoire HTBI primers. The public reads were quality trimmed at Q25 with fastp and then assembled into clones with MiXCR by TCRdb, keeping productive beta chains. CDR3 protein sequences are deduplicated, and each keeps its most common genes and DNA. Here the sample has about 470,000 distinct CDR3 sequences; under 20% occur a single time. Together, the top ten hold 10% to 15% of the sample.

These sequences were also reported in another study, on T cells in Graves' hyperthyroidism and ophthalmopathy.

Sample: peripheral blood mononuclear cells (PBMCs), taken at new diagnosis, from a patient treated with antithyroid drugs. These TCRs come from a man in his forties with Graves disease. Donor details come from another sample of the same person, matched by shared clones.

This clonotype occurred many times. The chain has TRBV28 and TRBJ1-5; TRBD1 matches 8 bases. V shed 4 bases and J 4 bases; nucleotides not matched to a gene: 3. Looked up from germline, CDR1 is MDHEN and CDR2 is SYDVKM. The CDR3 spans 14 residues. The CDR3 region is CASSSRQGNQPQHF. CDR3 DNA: TGTGCCAGCAGTTCCCGACAGGGGAATCAGCCCCAGCATTTT.

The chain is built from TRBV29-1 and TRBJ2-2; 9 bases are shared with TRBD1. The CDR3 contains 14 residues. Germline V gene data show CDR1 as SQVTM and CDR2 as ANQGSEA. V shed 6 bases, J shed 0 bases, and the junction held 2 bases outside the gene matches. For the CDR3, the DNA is TGCAGCGTCGGACAGGGGACGAACACCGGGGAGCTGTTTTTT. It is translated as CSVGQGTNTGELFF.

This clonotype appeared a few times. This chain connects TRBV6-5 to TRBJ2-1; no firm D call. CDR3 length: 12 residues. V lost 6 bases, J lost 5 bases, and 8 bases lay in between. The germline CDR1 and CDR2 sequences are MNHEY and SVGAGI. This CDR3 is CASSLANNEQFF. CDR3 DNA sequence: TGTGCCAGCAGCTTAGCTAACAATGAGCAGTTCTTC.

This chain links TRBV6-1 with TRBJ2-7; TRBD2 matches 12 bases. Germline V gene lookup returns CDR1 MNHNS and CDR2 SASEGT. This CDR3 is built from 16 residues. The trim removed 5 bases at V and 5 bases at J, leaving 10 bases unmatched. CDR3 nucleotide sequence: TGTGCCAGCAGTACCCCGCTAGCGGGAGGGCTCGACGAGCAGTACTTC. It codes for CASSTPLAGGLDEQYF.

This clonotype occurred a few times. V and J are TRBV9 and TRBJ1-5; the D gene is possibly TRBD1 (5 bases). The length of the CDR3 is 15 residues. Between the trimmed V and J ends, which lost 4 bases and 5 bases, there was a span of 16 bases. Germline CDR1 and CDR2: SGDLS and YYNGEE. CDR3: CASSSGRRGDQPQHF. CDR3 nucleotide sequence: TGTGCCAGCAGCTCCGGTCGGCGGGGGGATCAGCCCCAGCATTTT.

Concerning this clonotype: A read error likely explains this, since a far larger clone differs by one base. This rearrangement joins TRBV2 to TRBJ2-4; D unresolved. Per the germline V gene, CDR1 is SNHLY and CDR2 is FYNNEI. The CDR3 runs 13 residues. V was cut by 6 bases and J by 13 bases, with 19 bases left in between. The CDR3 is CASRRPFRNEQYF. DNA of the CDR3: TGTGCCAGCAGACGGCCTTTCCGCAATGAGCAGTACTTC. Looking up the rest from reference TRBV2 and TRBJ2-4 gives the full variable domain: EPEVTQTPSHQVTQMGQEVILRCVPISNHLYFYWYRQILGQKVEFLVSFYNNEISEKSEIFDDQFSVERPDGSNFTLKIRSTKLEDSAMYFCASRRPFRNEQYFGAGTRLSVL.

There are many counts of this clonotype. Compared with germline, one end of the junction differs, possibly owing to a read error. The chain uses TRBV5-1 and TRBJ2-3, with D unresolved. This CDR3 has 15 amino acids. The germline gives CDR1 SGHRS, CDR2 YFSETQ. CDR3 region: CASSSPEVGTDTQYF. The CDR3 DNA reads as TGTGCCAGCAGCTCCCCAGAAGTTGGTACAGATACGCAGTATTTT.

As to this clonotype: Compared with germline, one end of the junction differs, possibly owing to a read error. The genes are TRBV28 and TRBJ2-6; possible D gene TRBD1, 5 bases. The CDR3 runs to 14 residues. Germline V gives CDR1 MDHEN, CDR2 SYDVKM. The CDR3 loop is CASSSGPGASVLTF. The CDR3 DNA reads TGTGCCAGCAGCTCAGGCCCTGGGGCCAGCGTCCTGACTTTC.

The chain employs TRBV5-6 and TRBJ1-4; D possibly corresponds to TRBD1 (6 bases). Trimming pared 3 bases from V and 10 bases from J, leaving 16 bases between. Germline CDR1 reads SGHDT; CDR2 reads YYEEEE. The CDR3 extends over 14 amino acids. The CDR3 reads CASSSRDKSVKLFF. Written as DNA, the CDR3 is TGTGCCAGCAGCTCCCGGGACAAGTCCGTAAAACTGTTTTTT.